The 32 T cell receptor beta chains below come from one sample, sequenced in a study of cytomegalovirus exposure and HLA in healthy donors. This PCR relied on a set of 60 Vbeta primers and 13 Jbeta primers. Generated by immunoSEQ multiplex PCR, the TCRdb table keeps only in-frame clones and is missing some. In the table there are approximately 150,000 clones, roughly 70% of which are singletons. Sequenced input: PBMCs. The receptors derive from a woman aged 40 to 49 in good health and CMV-seropositive.

A few counts support this clone. V is TRBV10-3 and J is TRBJ2-5; weak D call: TRBD1 (5 bases). The V and J ends lost 0 bases and 2 bases respectively, with 10 bases between them. Germline values: CDR1 ENHRY, CDR2 SYGVKD. The CDR3 extends over 15 amino acids. CDR3 sequence: CAISESATVQETQYF. Written as DNA, the CDR3 is TGTGCCATCAGTGAGTCCGCGACAGTTCAAGAGACCCAGTACTTC.

In its sample, this clone was seen once. V is TRBV5-1 and J is TRBJ1-1; possible D gene TRBD1, 6 bases. Germline V lookup: CDR1 SGHRS, CDR2 YFSETQ. The V gene lost 4 bases and the J gene lost 4 bases, with 17 bases spanning the gap. The CDR3 covers 15 residues. CDR3 DNA: TGCGCCAGCAGCCCCGAGGCGGGGGGCGGCACTGAAGCTTTCTTT. Residues: CASSPEAGGGTEAFF.

This clone showed up just a few times. This same CDR3 is encoded by further DNA sequences in the sample. The CDR3 is CASSFSSYEQYF. In nucleotides, the CDR3 is TGTGCCAGCAGCTTTTCATCCTACGAGCAGTACTTC. V and J are TRBV7-2 and TRBJ2-7, with D hard to call. The CDR3 length is 12 residues. CDR1 and CDR2 (germline): SGHTA, FQGNSA. The V gene lost 3 bases and the J gene lost 1 base, with 4 bases spanning the gap. Full variable domain (remainder filled in from reference TRBV7-2 and TRBJ2-7): GAGVSQSPSNKVTEKGKDVELRCDPISGHTALYWYRQSLGQGLEFLIYFQGNSAPDKSGLPSDRFSAERTGGSVSTLTIQRTQQEDSAVYLCASSFSSYEQYFGPGTRLTVT.

The J gene is TRBJ1-1, the V gene TRBV15, with D unresolved. The CDR3 loop spans 15 amino acids. V shed 0 bases and J shed 7 bases, with 15 bases lying between them. Germline loops: CDR1 LNHNV, CDR2 YYDKDF (reference sequence). The CDR3 nucleotides are TGTGCCACCAGCAGAGATCGGGCTGGGGAGAGTGAAGCTTTCTTT. Translating gives CATSRDRAGESEAFF.

This chain links TRBV18 with TRBJ1-6; the D gene is possibly TRBD1 (5 bases). Trimming shortened V by 6 bases and J by 10 bases, and 16 bases separated the two germline ends. Germline V gene lookup returns CDR1 KGHSH and CDR2 LQKENI. This CDR3 contains 14 residues. The CDR3 coding sequence is TGTGCCAGCTCGACCGGGAGGGACGGATCACCCCTCCACTTT. Protein product: CASSTGRDGSPLHF.

With regard to this clone: The DNA is omitted, as the CDR3 cannot be located on it reliably, and the CDR3 follows TCRdb's listing. The chain combines TRBV12-5 with TRBJ1-5; TRBD1 is the table's D call, not checked against the DNA. CDR1 and CDR2 (germline): LGHNT, FRNRAP. 15 amino acids form the CDR3, both terminal residues included. CDR3 in amino acids: CASGFGTGSNQPQNF.

The chain couples TRBV19 to TRBJ1-4; no clear D. CDR3 length: 15 amino acids. Germline CDR1 and CDR2: LNHDA and SQIVND (reference sequence). Trimming removed 2 bases at V and 4 bases at J, with 11 bases between. CDR3 DNA: TGTGCCAGTAGTATATACTCGCTCAATAATGAAAAACTGTTTTTT. Translation gives CASSIYSLNNEKLFF.

The sample holds a few counts of this clone. The chain is built from TRBV6-5 and TRBJ1-5, with D possibly matching TRBD1 (6 bases). The CDR3 consists of 15 residues. Germline V gene sequence: CDR1 MNHEY, CDR2 SVGAGI. Trimming removed 0 bases from V and 1 base from J, with 7 bases in between. CDR3 in DNA: TGTGCCAGCAGTTACTCCAGGGGAAGCAATCAGCCCCAGCATTTT. Its protein product is CASSYSRGSNQPQHF.

Of note for this clone: Its ends do not fully match the called genes, so a read error is possible. CDR3 protein: CAISEKAGARGYPF. The CDR3 DNA reads as TGTGCCATCAGTGAGAAGGCAGGGGCTCGTGGCTACCCCTTC. This chain joins TRBV10-3 and TRBJ1-2, with D perhaps matching TRBD1 (6 bases). The CDR3 has 14 residues. Per germline, CDR1 ENHRY and CDR2 SYGVKD.

The chain combines TRBV28 with TRBJ2-1; 11 bases fit TRBD1. The CDR3 consists of 17 residues. Germline values: CDR1 MDHEN, CDR2 SYDVKM. Trimming removed 2 bases from V and 7 bases from J; junction bases left unmatched: 10. In DNA, the CDR3 is TGTGCCAGCAGTTTACACCCCGCGGGACAGGGGGTGAATGAGCAGTTCTTC. It yields the protein CASSLHPAGQGVNEQFF.

This clone was seen only a few times. This chain connects TRBV29-1 to TRBJ1-2; TRBD1 agrees at 11 bases. Losses at the gene ends were 4 bases for V and 7 bases for J; bases not matched to a gene: 2. CDR3 length: 12 residues. CDR1 is SQVTM, CDR2 ANQGSEA, per germline. In nucleotides, the CDR3 is TGCAGCGTTGGGACAGGGGGCGGTGGCTACACCTTC. The encoded protein is CSVGTGGGGYTF.

The J gene is TRBJ2-7, the V gene TRBV28; D gene ambiguous. Germline CDR1 is MDHEN and CDR2 is SYDVKM. This CDR3 contains 15 residues. V lost 4 bases to trimming and J lost 3 bases, with 16 bases between them. CDR3 DNA sequence: TGTGCCAGCAGTTCCGAGGCGGCTGGTGGCTACGAGCAGTACTTC. It specifies CASSSEAAGGYEQYF.

This chain uses TRBV7-9 with TRBJ2-6; no reliable D call. The V and J ends lost 5 bases and 2 bases respectively, with 10 bases between them. The germline gives CDR1 SEHNR, CDR2 FQNEAQ (reference sequence). CDR3 length: 15 residues. DNA of the CDR3: TGTGCCAGCAGCCGTAATATCGCTGGGGCCAACGTCCTGACTTTC. Encoded protein: CASSRNIAGANVLTF.

The genes are TRBV29-1 and TRBJ1-2; the match to TRBD1 covers 7 bases. The CDR3 extends over 14 amino acids. In germline, CDR1 is SQVTM, CDR2 ANQGSEA. Unmatched junction bases numbered 7, after V lost 2 bases and J lost 4 bases. CDR3 region: CSVERDRDGYGYTF. For the CDR3, the DNA is TGCAGCGTTGAAAGAGACAGGGACGGCTATGGCTACACCTTC.

The gene calls are TRBV7-9 and TRBJ1-2; D ambiguous. The CDR3 spans 13 residues. CDR1 is SEHNR, CDR2 FQNEAQ, per germline (reference sequence). V gave up 5 bases and J gave up 6 bases, with 13 bases separating them. This chain's CDR3 is CASSPTGEHGYTF. The CDR3 region has the DNA TGTGCCAGCAGCCCAACGGGAGAACATGGCTACACCTTC.

This sequence joins TRBV7-2 and TRBJ2-1, with D tentatively TRBD2 (6 bases). The CDR3 loop spans 15 amino acids. CDR1 and CDR2 from the germline V gene are SGHTA and FQGNSA. The ends were cut back, 2 bases at V and 8 bases at J, with 16 bases in the middle. This CDR3 reads CASSLSRESVDEQFF. In DNA, the CDR3 is TGTGCCAGCAGCTTATCACGGGAGAGTGTGGATGAGCAGTTCTTC.

The rearrangement joins TRBV4-1 to TRBJ2-6; 9 positions match TRBD1. The trim removed 2 bases at V and 0 bases at J, leaving 11 bases unmatched. The CDR3 is made up of 20 amino acids. Germline V gene data show CDR1 as MGHRA and CDR2 as YSYEKL. The CDR3 sequence is CASSQPPGGTGSSGANVLTF. For the CDR3, the DNA is TGCGCCAGCAGCCAACCCCCTGGCGGGACAGGGAGCTCTGGGGCCAACGTCCTGACTTTC.

V and J are TRBV6-5 and TRBJ1-3, with TRBD1 matching over 10 bases. CDR1 MNHEY and CDR2 SVGAGI come from the germline V gene. This CDR3 is built from 16 residues. The junction had 6 bases not matched to a gene; V was cut back by 4 bases and J by 3 bases. The DNA for the CDR3 is TGTGCCAGCAGTTTAACGGGACAGGGGTATGGAAACACCATATATTTT. It codes for CASSLTGQGYGNTIYF.

Only one count was recorded for this clone. This sequence joins TRBV11-3 and TRBJ1-1; a weak D match, TRBD1 (5 bases). CDR1 is SGHNT, CDR2 YENEEA, per germline. The CDR3 loop spans 13 amino acids. V lost 1 base and J lost 3, with 6 bases in between. CDR3 in DNA: TGTGCCAGCAGCTTAGGGGGGGACACTGAAGCTTTCTTT. Protein sequence: CASSLGGDTEAFF.

The rearrangement uses TRBV28 and TRBJ2-5; tentative D call: TRBD1 (5 bases). Trimming removed 4 bases at V and 4 bases at J, with 16 bases between. Germline-derived CDR1 and CDR2 are MDHEN and SYDVKM. The CDR3 runs to 15 residues. For the CDR3, the DNA is TGTGCCAGCAGTTCCAGGGAATCGTGGGGAGAGACCCAGTACTTC. It is translated as CASSSRESWGETQYF.

The chain is built from TRBV6-5 and TRBJ1-1; 8 bases are shared with TRBD1. CDR1 is MNHEY and CDR2 is SVGAGI in the germline V gene. V gave up 1 base and J gave up 6 bases; unmatched junction bases: 7. The CDR3 consists of 15 residues. CDR3 amino acids: CASSYFQGARAEAFF. For the CDR3, the DNA is TGTGCCAGCAGTTACTTTCAGGGGGCGCGCGCTGAAGCTTTCTTT.

This clone was detected once. CDR3 nucleotide sequence: TGTGCCAGCAGCTTGGGTAATCGGGGGATGAACACTGAAGCTTTCTTT. Translation gives CASSLGNRGMNTEAFF. This sequence joins TRBV5-4 and TRBJ1-1; D might be TRBD1 (5 bases). The germline V gene has CDR1 SGHNT and CDR2 YYREEE (reference sequence). The CDR3 consists of 16 residues. Deletions cut 0 bases from V and 0 bases from J, with 12 bases between.

A few counts support this clone. The chain has TRBV4-3 and TRBJ1-6, with D maybe TRBD1 (6 bases). V was shortened by 0 bases and J by 17 bases, with 17 bases between the two germline ends. The CDR3 sequence is 14 residues long. Per the germline V gene, CDR1 is LGHNA and CDR2 is YSLEER. CDR3 nucleotide sequence: TGCGCCAGCAGCCAAGATCCCCCGACAGGCCTCGTCCACTTT. Its protein is CASSQDPPTGLVHF.

This clone occurred once. The J gene is TRBJ2-5, the V gene TRBV18; TRBD1 aligns across 7 bases. Germline V CDR1 and CDR2: KGHSH, LQKENI. This CDR3 is built from 18 residues. With V trimmed by 5 bases and J by 0 bases, 15 bases remained unmatched. CDR3 protein: CASSLIIGTELYQETQYF. The CDR3 region has the DNA TGTGCCAGCTCATTAATAATCGGGACAGAACTCTACCAAGAGACCCAGTACTTC.

This clone was recorded a few times. The chain uses TRBV28 and TRBJ2-2; D is undetermined. Germline V lookup: CDR1 MDHEN, CDR2 SYDVKM. V lost 5 bases to trimming and J lost 1 base, with 5 bases between them. This CDR3 is 13 amino acids long. CDR3 protein: CASSIQNTGELFF. The CDR3 nucleotides read TGTGCCAGCAGTATACAGAACACCGGGGAGCTGTTTTTT.

This chain uses TRBV5-1 with TRBJ2-1; 10 bases agree with TRBD2. Germline V gene lookup returns CDR1 SGHRS and CDR2 YFSETQ. With V trimmed by 1 base and J by 7 bases, 5 bases remained unmatched. CDR3 length: 15 residues. This CDR3 reads CASSLSLAGVNEQFF. The DNA for the CDR3 is TGCGCCAGCAGCTTGTCTCTAGCGGGAGTAAATGAGCAGTTCTTC.

This clone has a handful of counts. V gene TRBV4-1 combines with J gene TRBJ1-6, with 11 bases matching TRBD1. Germline V gene lookup returns CDR1 MGHRA and CDR2 YSYEKL. J gave up 9 bases and V 3 bases, and 7 bases lay outside the gene matches. CDR3 length: 16 amino acids. The CDR3 DNA is TGCGCCAGCAGCCACCCTTCCGGGACAGGGGGTTCACCCCTCCACTTT. Its protein is CASSHPSGTGGSPLHF.

This chain links TRBV5-1 with TRBJ2-7, with a possible D match to TRBD2 (5 bases). Germline V gene data show CDR1 as SGHRS and CDR2 as YFSETQ. Trimming pared 0 bases from V and 0 bases from J, leaving 7 bases between. The CDR3 has 14 amino acids. This CDR3 reads CASSLVGSSYEQYF. The CDR3 DNA reads TGCGCCAGCAGCTTGGTGGGGAGCTCCTACGAGCAGTACTTC. Supplemented by reference TRBV5-1 and TRBJ2-7, the full variable domain reads KAGVTQTPRYLIKTRGQQVTLSCSPISGHRSVSWYQQTPGQGLQFLFEYFSETQRNKGNFPGRFSGRQFSNSRSEMNVSTLELGDSALYLCASSLVGSSYEQYFGPGTRLTVT.

The chain is built from TRBV5-6 and TRBJ1-1; D gene uncertain. Germline CDR1 is SGHDT and CDR2 is YYEEEE. Trimming took 3 bases from V and 3 from J, leaving 3 bases between them. The CDR3 spans 11 residues. The CDR3 DNA follows: TGTGCCAGCAGCTCATACACTGAAGCTTTCTTT. Translating gives CASSSYTEAFF.

As for this clone: An end of the junction differs from the germline gene, which may be a read error. V gene TRBV28 combines with J gene TRBJ1-4; 10 bases line up with TRBD1. The CDR3 has 15 residues. Germline V gene sequence: CDR1 MDHEN, CDR2 SYDVKM. DNA for the CDR3: TGTGCCAGCAATTTAGGCGGACAGGGGGACGAAAAACTGTTTTTT. Translating gives CASNLGGQGDEKLFF.

This clone was recorded a few times. V gene TRBV2 combines with J gene TRBJ1-1; unclear D gene. Germline-derived CDR1 and CDR2 are SNHLY and FYNNEI. V lost 5 bases and J lost 1, with 8 bases in between. CDR3 length: 13 residues. The CDR3: CASSITRNTEAFF. For the CDR3, the DNA is TGTGCCAGCAGTATCACCAGGAACACTGAAGCTTTCTTT.

The table lists this clone with a count of one. The genes are TRBV11-3 and TRBJ2-1, with unresolved D. V lost 5 bases to trimming and J lost 2 bases, with 7 bases between them. The CDR3 runs 13 residues. Per the germline V gene, CDR1 is SGHNT and CDR2 is YENEEA. CDR3 DNA sequence: TGTGCCAGCAGCCGCGGAGCCTACAATGAGCAGTTCTTC. Amino acid sequence: CASSRGAYNEQFF. The full variable domain, its missing parts supplied by reference TRBV11-3 and TRBJ2-1, is EAGVVQSPRYKIIEKKQPVAFWCNPISGHNTLYWYLQNLGQGPELLIRYENEEAVDDSQLPKDRFSAERLKGVDSTLKIQPAELGDSAVYLCASSRGAYNEQFFGPGTRLTVL.